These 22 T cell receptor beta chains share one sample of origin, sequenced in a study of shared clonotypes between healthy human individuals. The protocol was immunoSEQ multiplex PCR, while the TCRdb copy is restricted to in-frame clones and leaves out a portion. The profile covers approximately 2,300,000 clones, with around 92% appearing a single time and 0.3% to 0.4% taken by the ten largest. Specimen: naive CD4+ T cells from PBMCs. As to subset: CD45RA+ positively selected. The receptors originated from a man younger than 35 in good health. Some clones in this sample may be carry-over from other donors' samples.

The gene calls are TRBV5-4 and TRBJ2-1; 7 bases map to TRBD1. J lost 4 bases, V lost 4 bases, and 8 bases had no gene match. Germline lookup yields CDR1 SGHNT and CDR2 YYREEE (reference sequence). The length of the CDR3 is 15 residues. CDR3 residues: CASSRGTEGYNEQFF. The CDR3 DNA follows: TGTGCCAGCAGCCGAGGGACAGAGGGATACAATGAGCAGTTCTTC.

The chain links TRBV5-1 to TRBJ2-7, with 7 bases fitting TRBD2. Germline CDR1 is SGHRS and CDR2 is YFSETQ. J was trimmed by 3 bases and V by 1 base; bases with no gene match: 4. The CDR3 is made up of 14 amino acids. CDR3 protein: CASSLSASGYEQYF. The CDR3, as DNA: TGCGCCAGCAGCTTGTCTGCTAGCGGCTACGAGCAGTACTTC.

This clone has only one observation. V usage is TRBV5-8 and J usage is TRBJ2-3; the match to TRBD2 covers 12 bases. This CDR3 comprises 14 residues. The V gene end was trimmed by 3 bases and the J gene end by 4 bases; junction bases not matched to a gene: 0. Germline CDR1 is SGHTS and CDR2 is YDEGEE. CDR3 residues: CASSWTSGADTQYF. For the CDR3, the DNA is TGTGCCAGCAGCTGGACTAGCGGGGCAGATACGCAGTATTTT.

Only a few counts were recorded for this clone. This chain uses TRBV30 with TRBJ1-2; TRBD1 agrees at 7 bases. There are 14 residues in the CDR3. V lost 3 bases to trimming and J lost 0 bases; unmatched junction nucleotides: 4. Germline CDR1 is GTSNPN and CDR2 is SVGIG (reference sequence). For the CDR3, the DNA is TGTGCCTGGAGAACCGGGACAGCTAACTATGGCTACACCTTC. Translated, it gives CAWRTGTANYGYTF.

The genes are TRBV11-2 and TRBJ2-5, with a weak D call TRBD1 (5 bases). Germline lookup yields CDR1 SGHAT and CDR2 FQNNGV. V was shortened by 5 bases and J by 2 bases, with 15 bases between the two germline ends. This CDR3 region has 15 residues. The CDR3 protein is CASSTGPNLQETQYF. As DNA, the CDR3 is TGTGCCAGCAGCACAGGACCGAACCTACAAGAGACCCAGTACTTC.

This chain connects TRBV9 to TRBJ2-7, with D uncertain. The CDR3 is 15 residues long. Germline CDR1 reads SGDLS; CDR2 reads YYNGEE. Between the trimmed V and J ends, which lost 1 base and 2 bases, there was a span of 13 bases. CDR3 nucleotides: TGTGCCAGCAGCGTAACCCCGGGCGGCACCTACGAGCAGTACTTC. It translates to CASSVTPGGTYEQYF.

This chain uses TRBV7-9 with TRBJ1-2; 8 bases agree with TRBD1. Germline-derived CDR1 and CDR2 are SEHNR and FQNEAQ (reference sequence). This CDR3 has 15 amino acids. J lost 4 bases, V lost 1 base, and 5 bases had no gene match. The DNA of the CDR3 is TGTGCCAGCAGCTTAGGGACAGGGACCTTCTATGGCTACACCTTC. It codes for CASSLGTGTFYGYTF.

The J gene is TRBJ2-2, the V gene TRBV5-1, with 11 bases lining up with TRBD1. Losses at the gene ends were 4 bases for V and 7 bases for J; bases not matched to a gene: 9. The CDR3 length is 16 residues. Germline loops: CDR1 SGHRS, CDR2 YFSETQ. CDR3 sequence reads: CASSPGTGGFDGELFF. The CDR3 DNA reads TGCGCCAGCAGCCCCGGGACAGGGGGGTTCGACGGGGAGCTGTTTTTT.

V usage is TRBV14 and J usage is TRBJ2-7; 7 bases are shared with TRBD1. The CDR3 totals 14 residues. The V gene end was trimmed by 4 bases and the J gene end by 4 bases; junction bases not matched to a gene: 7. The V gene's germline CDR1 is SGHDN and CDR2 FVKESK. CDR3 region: CASSPRTGLYEQYF. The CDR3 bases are TGTGCCAGCAGCCCAAGGACAGGTCTTTACGAGCAGTACTTC.

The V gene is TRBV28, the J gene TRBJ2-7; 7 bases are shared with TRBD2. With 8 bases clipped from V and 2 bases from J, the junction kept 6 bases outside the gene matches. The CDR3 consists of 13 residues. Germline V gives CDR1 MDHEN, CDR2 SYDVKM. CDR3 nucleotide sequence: TGTGCCAGCTATGGGGCGGGAGCCTACGAGCAGTACTTC. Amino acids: CASYGAGAYEQYF.

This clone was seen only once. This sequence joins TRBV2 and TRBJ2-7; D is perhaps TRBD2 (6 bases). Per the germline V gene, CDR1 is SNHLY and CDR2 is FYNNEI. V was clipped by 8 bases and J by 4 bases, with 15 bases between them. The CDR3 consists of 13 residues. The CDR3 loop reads CASFWGDTYEQYF. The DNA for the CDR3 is TGTGCCAGCTTTTGGGGGGATACTTACGAGCAGTACTTC.

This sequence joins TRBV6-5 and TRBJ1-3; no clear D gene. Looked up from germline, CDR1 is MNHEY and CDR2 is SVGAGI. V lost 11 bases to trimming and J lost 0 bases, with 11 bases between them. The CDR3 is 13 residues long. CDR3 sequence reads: CASRMFSGNTIYF. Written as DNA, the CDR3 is TGTGCCTCTAGGATGTTCTCTGGAAACACCATATATTTT.

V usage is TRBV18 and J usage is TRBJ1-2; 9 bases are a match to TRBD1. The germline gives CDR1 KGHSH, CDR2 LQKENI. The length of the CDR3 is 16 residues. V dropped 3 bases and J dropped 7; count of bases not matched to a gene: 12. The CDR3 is CASSPALEQGAGGYTF. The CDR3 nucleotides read TGTGCCAGCTCACCCGCATTAGAACAGGGGGCCGGTGGCTACACCTTC.

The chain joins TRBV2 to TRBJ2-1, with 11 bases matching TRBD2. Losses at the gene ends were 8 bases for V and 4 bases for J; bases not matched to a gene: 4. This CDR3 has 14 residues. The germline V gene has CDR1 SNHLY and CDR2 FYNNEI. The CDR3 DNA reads TGTGCCAGCTCCTTAGCGGGAGGGTACAATGAGCAGTTCTTC. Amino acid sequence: CASSLAGGYNEQFF.

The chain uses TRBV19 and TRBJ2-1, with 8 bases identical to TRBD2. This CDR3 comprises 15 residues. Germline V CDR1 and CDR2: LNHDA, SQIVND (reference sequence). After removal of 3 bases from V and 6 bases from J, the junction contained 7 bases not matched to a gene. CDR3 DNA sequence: TGTGCCAGTAGTATTGAAGCGGGGGACTTCAATGAGCAGTTCTTC. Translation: CASSIEAGDFNEQFF.

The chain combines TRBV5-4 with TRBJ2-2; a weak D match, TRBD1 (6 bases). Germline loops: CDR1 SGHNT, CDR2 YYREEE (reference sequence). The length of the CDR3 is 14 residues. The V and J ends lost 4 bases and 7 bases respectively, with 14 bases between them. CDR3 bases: TGTGCCAGCAGCCCCAGACAGGCTCGCGGGGAGCTGTTTTTT. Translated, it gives CASSPRQARGELFF.

This chain's CDR3 is CASSGLAGGVHEQFF. As DNA, the CDR3 is TGCGCCAGCAGTGGACTAGCGGGAGGAGTCCATGAGCAGTTCTTC. V usage is TRBV5-1 and J usage is TRBJ2-1; 14 positions agree with TRBD2. Germline trimming cut 5 bases from V and 8 bases from J; bases unmatched to any gene: 6. There are 15 residues in the CDR3. CDR1 is SGHRS, CDR2 YFSETQ, per germline.

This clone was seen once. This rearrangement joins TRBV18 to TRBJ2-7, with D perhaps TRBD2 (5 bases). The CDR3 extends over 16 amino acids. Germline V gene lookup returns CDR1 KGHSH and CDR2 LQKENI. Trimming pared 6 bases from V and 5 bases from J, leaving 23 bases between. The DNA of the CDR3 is TGTGCCAGCTCGCCCGTACCGGGAACCGGATTACACGAGCAGTACTTC. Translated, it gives CASSPVPGTGLHEQYF.

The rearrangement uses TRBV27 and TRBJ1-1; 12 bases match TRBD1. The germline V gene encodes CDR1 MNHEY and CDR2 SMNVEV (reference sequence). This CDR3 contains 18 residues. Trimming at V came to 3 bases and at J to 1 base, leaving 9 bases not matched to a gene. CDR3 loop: CASSFLTPGQGANTEAFF. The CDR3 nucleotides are TGTGCCAGCAGTTTCTTGACGCCGGGACAGGGGGCGAACACTGAAGCTTTCTTT.

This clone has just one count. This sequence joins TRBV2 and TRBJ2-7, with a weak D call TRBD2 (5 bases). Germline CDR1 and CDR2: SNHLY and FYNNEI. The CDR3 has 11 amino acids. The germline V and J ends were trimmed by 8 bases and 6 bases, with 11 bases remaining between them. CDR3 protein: CASGSSGEQYF. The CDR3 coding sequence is TGTGCCAGCGGGAGTTCAGGCGAGCAGTACTTC.

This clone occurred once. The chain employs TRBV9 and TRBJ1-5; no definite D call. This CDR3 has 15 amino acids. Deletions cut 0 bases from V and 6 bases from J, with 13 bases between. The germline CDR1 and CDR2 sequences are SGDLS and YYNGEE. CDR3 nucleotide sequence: TGTGCCAGCAGCGTAGATGGTCACGGAGGTCAGCCCCAGCATTTT. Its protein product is CASSVDGHGGQPQHF.

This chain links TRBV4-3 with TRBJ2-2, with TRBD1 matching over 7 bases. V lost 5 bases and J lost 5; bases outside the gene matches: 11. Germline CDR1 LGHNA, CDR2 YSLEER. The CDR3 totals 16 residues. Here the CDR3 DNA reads TGCGCCAGCAGCTACTCGACAGGGAAAGCAACCGGGGAGCTGTTTTTT. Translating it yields CASSYSTGKATGELFF.